These T cell receptor beta chains were read from a single sample in a study of blood T cell repertoires in COVID-19. Clones were sequenced by immunoSEQ multiplex PCR, and TCRdb holds only the in-frame ones, with some missing. The sample contains about 350,000 clones, about 86% of which appear only once. The material sequenced was peripheral blood. The receptors here all came from a woman aged 55 to 70 with COVID-19, enrolled during active disease. CDR3s include the opening cysteine and the closing phenylalanine or tryptophan. D genes are given only for firm matches. Clone size appears in some rows only: once, few, many, or a class for an expanded clone.

d_gene: TRBD1; abundance: -; v_gene: TRBV18; j_gene: TRBJ1-1; CDR3aa: CASTRQGGVDTEAFF; CDR3nt: TGTGCCAGCACCAGACAGGGCGGGGTTGACACTGAAGCTTTCTTT
d_gene: -; abundance: -; v_gene: TRBV6-5; j_gene: TRBJ2-2; CDR3aa: CASSFGGGELFF; CDR3nt: TGTGCCAGCAGTTTCGGGGGCGGGGAGCTGTTTTTT
d_gene: TRBD1; abundance: -; v_gene: TRBV7-9; j_gene: TRBJ2-7; CDR3aa: CASSLGDRYEQYF; CDR3nt: TGTGCCAGCAGCTTAGGGGACAGATACGAGCAGTACTTC
d_gene: TRBD1; abundance: -; v_gene: TRBV7-3; j_gene: TRBJ1-2; CDR3aa: CASSLTPGTGAGNYGYTF; CDR3nt: TGTGCCAGCAGCTTAACTCCCGGGACAGGGGCTGGTAACTATGGCTACACCTTC
d_gene: -; abundance: -; v_gene: TRBV7-2; j_gene: TRBJ2-7; CDR3aa: CASTPRLRDEQYF; CDR3nt: TGTGCCAGCACTCCGAGACTCAGGGACGAGCAGTACTTC
d_gene: -; abundance: -; v_gene: TRBV19; j_gene: TRBJ2-2; CDR3aa: CASSGPGKNTGELFF; CDR3nt: TGTGCCAGTAGTGGTCCCGGGAAAAACACCGGGGAGCTGTTTTTT
d_gene: -; abundance: -; v_gene: TRBV6-5; j_gene: TRBJ1-5; CDR3aa: CATARVSSSNQPQHF; CDR3nt: TGTGCCACCGCCAGGGTATCGTCGAGCAATCAGCCCCAGCATTTT
d_gene: TRBD2; abundance: -; v_gene: TRBV5-1; j_gene: TRBJ2-3; CDR3aa: CASSTWGSGRDTDTQYF; CDR3nt: TGCGCCAGCAGCACTTGGGGGAGCGGGAGGGACACAGATACGCAGTATTTT
d_gene: -; abundance: -; v_gene: TRBV25-1; j_gene: TRBJ1-4; CDR3aa: CASTPGEGGEKLFF; CDR3nt: TGTGCCAGTACCCCCGGTGAGGGTGGAGAAAAACTGTTTTTT
d_gene: -; abundance: -; v_gene: TRBV5-6; j_gene: TRBJ2-7; CDR3aa: CASAGGLSPRSQYF; CDR3nt: TGTGCCAGCGCAGGAGGACTATCCCCGCGAAGCCAGTACTTC
d_gene: -; abundance: -; v_gene: TRBV11-2; j_gene: TRBJ2-3; CDR3aa: CASSRGANTDTQYF; CDR3nt: TGTGCCAGCAGCCGCGGGGCAAACACAGATACGCAGTATTTT
d_gene: -; abundance: once; v_gene: TRBV7-3; j_gene: TRBJ2-1; CDR3aa: CASSFTSMDEQFF; CDR3nt: TGTGCCAGCAGCTTTACTAGCATGGATGAGCAGTTCTTC
d_gene: -; abundance: -; v_gene: TRBV29-1; j_gene: TRBJ2-7; CDR3aa: CSVEIGGVRQQYF; CDR3nt: TGCAGCGTTGAGATCGGGGGTGTTCGGCAGCAGTACTTC
d_gene: -; abundance: few; v_gene: TRBV7-9; j_gene: TRBJ2-7; CDR3aa: CASSLARGEQYF; CDR3nt: TGTGCCAGCAGCTTAGCGCGAGGTGAGCAGTACTTC
d_gene: -; abundance: -; v_gene: TRBV15; j_gene: TRBJ2-1; CDR3aa: CATSRDGGPYNEQFF; CDR3nt: TGTGCCACCAGCAGGGACGGGGGACCCTACAATGAGCAGTTCTTC
d_gene: -; abundance: -; v_gene: TRBV7-2; j_gene: TRBJ2-3; CDR3aa: CASTGSDTQYF; CDR3nt: TGTGCCAGTACAGGGTCCGATACGCAGTATTTT
d_gene: TRBD1; abundance: few; v_gene: TRBV15; j_gene: TRBJ1-3; CDR3aa: CATSGIQGGKGSGNTIYF; CDR3nt: TGTGCCACCAGCGGCATTCAGGGGGGTAAAGGCTCTGGAAACACCATATATTTT
d_gene: -; abundance: -; v_gene: TRBV6-4; j_gene: TRBJ1-2; CDR3aa: CASSDIWGGRAGYTF; CDR3nt: TGTGCCAGCAGTGACATTTGGGGAGGAAGGGCTGGCTACACCTTC
d_gene: TRBD1; abundance: -; v_gene: TRBV18; j_gene: TRBJ1-2; CDR3aa: CASSLDREGYGYTF; CDR3nt: TGTGCCAGCTCACTTGACAGGGAAGGCTATGGCTACACCTTC
d_gene: -; abundance: -; v_gene: TRBV19; j_gene: TRBJ2-7; CDR3aa: CASSPRTAWGHEQYF; CDR3nt: TGTGCCAGTAGTCCGCGGACAGCCTGGGGCCACGAGCAGTACTTC
d_gene: -; abundance: -; v_gene: TRBV6-2/TRBV6-3; j_gene: TRBJ1-5; CDR3aa: CASSVFRSNQPQHF; CDR3nt: TGTGCCAGCAGTGTATTCCGTAGCAATCAGCCCCAGCATTTT
d_gene: -; abundance: -; v_gene: TRBV3-1/TRBV3-2; j_gene: TRBJ1-1; CDR3aa: CASSQDGVVGVAFF; CDR3nt: TGTGCCAGCAGCCAAGACGGGGTTGTTGGGGTTGCTTTCTTT